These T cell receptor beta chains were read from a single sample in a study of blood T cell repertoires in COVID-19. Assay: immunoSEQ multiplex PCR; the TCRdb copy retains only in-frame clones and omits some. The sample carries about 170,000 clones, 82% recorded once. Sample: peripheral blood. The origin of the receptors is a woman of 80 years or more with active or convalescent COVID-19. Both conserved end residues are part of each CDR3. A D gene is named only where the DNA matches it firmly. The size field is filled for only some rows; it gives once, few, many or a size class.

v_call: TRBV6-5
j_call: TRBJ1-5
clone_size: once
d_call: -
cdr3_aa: CASSSQPGSAQHF
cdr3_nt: TGTGCCAGCAGTTCCCAACCAGGGTCAGCCCAGCATTTT

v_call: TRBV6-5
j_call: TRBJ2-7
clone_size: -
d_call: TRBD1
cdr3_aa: CASRNPGQGAYEQYF
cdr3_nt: TGTGCCAGCAGAAATCCGGGACAGGGGGCTTACGAGCAGTACTTC

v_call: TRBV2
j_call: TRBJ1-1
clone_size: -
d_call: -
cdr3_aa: CASSGPGMGTEAFF
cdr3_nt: TGTGCCAGCAGTGGCCCGGGGATGGGCACTGAAGCTTTCTTT

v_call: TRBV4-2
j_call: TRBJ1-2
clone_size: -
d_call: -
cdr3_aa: CASSQEMYGRILGYTF
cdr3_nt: TGTGCCAGCAGCCAGGAGATGTACGGCAGAATCCTTGGCTACACCTTC

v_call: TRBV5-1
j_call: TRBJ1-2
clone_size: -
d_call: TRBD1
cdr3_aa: CASSHGQGNSNYGYTF
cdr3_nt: TGCGCCAGCAGCCACGGACAGGGCAATTCTAACTATGGCTACACCTTC

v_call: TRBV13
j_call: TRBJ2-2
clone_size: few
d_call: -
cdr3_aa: CASSEQSGELFF
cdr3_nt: TGTGCCAGCAGCGAACAATCCGGGGAGCTGTTTTTT

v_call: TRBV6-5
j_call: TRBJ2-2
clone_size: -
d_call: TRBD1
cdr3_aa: CASIGTGGTTGELFF
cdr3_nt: TGTGCCAGCATAGGAACAGGGGGGACGACCGGGGAGCTGTTTTTT

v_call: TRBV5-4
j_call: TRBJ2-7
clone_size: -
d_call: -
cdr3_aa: CASSFLSSGGQYF
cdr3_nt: TGTGCCAGCAGTTTTCTTTCTAGTGGCGGGCAGTACTTC

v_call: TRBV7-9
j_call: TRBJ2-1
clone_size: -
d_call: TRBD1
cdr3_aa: CASSLPGGNSNEQFF
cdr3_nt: TGTGCCAGCAGCTTACCAGGGGGCAACAGCAATGAGCAGTTCTTC

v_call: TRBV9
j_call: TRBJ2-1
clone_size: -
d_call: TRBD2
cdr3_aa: CASSAGTSGVNEQFF
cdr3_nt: TGTGCCAGCAGTGCCGGGACTAGCGGGGTCAATGAGCAGTTCTTC

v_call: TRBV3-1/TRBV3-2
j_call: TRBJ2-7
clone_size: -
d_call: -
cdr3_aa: CASSQDSGRGEYEQYF
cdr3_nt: TGTGCCAGCAGCCAAGATTCCGGCAGGGGGGAGTACGAGCAGTACTTC

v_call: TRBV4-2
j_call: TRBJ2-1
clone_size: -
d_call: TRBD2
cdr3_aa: CASSQALRLAEGNEQFF
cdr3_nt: TGTGCCAGCAGCCAAGCCCTCCGACTAGCGGAAGGAAATGAGCAGTTCTTC

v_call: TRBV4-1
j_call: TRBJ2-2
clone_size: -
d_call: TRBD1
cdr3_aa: CASSLVPSDRGTGELFF
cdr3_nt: TGCGCCAGCAGCCTCGTGCCTTCGGACAGGGGTACCGGGGAGCTGTTTTTT

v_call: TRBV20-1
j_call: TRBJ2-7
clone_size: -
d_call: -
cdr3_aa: CSSSRGYEQYF
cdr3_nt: TGCAGTTCTTCCCGGGGATACGAGCAGTACTTC

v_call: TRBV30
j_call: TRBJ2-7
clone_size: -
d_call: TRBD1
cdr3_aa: CAWSPRNRGRLSYEQYF
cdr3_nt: TGTGCCTGGAGTCCACGGAACAGGGGGCGTCTATCCTACGAGCAGTACTTC

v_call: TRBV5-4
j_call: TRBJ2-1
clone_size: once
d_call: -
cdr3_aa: CASSLGGAISYNEQFF
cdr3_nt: TGTGCCAGCAGCTTAGGAGGGGCGATTTCCTACAATGAGCAGTTCTTC

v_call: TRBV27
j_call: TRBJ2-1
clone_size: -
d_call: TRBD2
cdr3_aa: CASSFAGVGNEQFF
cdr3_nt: TGTGCCAGCAGTTTCGCGGGAGTCGGTAATGAGCAGTTCTTC

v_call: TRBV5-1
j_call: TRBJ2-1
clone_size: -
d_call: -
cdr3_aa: CASSLVGGVSYNEQFF
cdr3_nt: TGCGCCAGCAGCTTGGTGGGGGGAGTGTCCTACAATGAGCAGTTCTTC

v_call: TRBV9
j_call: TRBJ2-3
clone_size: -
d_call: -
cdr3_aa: CASSAGTDTQYF
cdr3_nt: TGTGCCAGCAGCGCCGGCACAGATACGCAGTATTTT

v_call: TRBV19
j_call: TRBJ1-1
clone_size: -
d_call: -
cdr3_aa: CASSPRQFNTEAFF
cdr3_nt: TGTGCCAGTAGTCCCCGACAGTTCAACACTGAAGCTTTCTTT

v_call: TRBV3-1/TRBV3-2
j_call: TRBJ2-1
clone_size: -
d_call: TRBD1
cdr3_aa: CASSLWDRSYNEQFF
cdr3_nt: TGTGCCAGCAGCCTTTGGGACAGGTCCTACAATGAGCAGTTCTTC

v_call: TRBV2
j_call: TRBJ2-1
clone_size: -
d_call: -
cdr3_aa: CASSDGLAFEQFF
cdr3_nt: TGTGCCAGCAGTGACGGGCTAGCATTTGAGCAGTTCTTC

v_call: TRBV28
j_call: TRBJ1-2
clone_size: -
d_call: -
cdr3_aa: CASSRLHKNYGYTF
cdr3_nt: TGTGCCAGCAGCCGATTACATAAGAACTATGGCTACACCTTC

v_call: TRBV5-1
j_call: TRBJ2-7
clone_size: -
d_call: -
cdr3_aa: CASRSQRTSYEQYF
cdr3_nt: TGCGCCAGCAGGAGTCAGCGTACATCCTACGAGCAGTACTTC

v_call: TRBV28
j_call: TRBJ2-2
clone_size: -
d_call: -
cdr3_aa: CASSLRQTTGELFF
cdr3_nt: TGTGCCAGCAGTTTAAGACAGACCACCGGGGAGCTGTTTTTT

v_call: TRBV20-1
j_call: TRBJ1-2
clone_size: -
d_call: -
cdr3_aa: CSVSGRYGYTF
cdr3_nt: TGCAGTGTTTCAGGCCGCTATGGCTACACCTTC

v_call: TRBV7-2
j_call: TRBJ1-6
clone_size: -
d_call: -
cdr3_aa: CASSLEATRSSPLHF
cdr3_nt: TGTGCCAGCAGCTTAGAGGCGACGAGGAGTTCACCCCTCCACTTT

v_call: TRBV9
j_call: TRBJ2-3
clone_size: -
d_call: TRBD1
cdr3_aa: CASSSTGTDTQYF
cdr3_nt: TGTGCCAGCAGCTCGACAGGGACAGATACGCAGTATTTT